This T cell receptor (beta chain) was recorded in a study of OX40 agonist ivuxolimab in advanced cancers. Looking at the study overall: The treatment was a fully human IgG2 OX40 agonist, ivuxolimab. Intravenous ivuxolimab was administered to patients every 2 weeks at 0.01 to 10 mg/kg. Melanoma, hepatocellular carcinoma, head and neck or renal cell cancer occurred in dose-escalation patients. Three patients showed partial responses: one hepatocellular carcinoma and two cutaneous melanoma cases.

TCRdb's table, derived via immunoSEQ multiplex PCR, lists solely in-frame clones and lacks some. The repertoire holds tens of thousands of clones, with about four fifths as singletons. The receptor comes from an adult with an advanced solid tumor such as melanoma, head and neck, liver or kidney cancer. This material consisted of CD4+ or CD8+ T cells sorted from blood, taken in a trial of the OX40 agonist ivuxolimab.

The CDR3 here is CASSPAELSKTQYF. The CDR3 nucleotides are TGTGCCAGCAGTCCGGCGGAGCTCTCAAAGACCCAGTACTTC. The chain couples TRBV28 to TRBJ2-5; no reliable D call. The V gene's germline CDR1 is MDHEN and CDR2 SYDVKM. V lost 5 bases, J lost 6 bases, and 16 bases lay in between. This CDR3 spans 14 amino acids.